This T cell receptor beta chain was identified during a study of technical replicates of blood from a few donors. Assay used: immunoSEQ multiplex PCR; TCRdb lists only in-frame clones, some missing. Of 15,000 or so clones in the sample, roughly 86% were seen once. Material for sequencing was PBMCs. The clonotype was recovered from a human donor in good health.

CDR3 sequence: CASSLGLAGVYEQYF. The CDR3 DNA follows: TGTGCCAGCAGCCTGGGACTAGCGGGAGTCTACGAGCAGTACTTC. The chain has TRBV11-1 and TRBJ2-7; TRBD2 matches 14 bases. V shed 5 bases and J 3 bases; nucleotides not matched to a gene: 3. Germline loops: CDR1 SGHAT, CDR2 FQDESV (reference sequence). The CDR3 runs to 15 residues.